The next 21 T cell receptor beta chains were all read from a single sample in a study of blood T cell repertoires in COVID-19. TCRdb's table, derived via immunoSEQ multiplex PCR, lists solely in-frame clones and lacks some. Of about 150,000 clones in the sample, approximately 80% were seen once. Sequencing input: peripheral blood. The receptors were gathered from a woman aged 55-70 years with COVID-19, enrolled during active disease.

This rearrangement joins TRBV11-3 to TRBJ2-6; 7 bases are shared with TRBD2. V shed 3 bases, J shed 0 bases, and the junction held 5 bases outside the gene matches. The CDR3 length is 17 residues. The germline CDR1 and CDR2 sequences are SGHNT and YENEEA. CDR3 sequence reads: CASSLGGLGSGANVLTF. DNA of the CDR3: TGTGCCAGCAGCTTGGGGGGGTTAGGCTCTGGGGCCAACGTCCTGACTTTC.

The chain employs TRBV5-1 and TRBJ2-7; 10 bases fit TRBD2. With V trimmed by 7 bases and J by 5 bases, 6 bases remained unmatched. Germline V gene data show CDR1 as SGHRS and CDR2 as YFSETQ. This CDR3 region has 13 residues. DNA for the CDR3: TGCGCCAGCTCTTGGACTAGCGGTAACGAGCAGTACTTC. This sequence encodes CASSWTSGNEQYF.

In this sample, this clone turned up once. J is TRBJ1-6 and V is TRBV2, with unresolved D. Germline CDR1 SNHLY, CDR2 FYNNEI. This CDR3 has 13 residues. V was clipped by 6 bases and J by 13 bases, with 16 bases between them. Written as DNA, the CDR3 is TGTGCCAGCAGCCAGAGGGAGCCGTTCCCCCTCCACTTT. It encodes CASSQREPFPLHF.

The V call is TRBV4-2, the J call TRBJ2-3; a possible D gene is TRBD2 (7 bases). V lost 1 base, J lost 1 base, and 15 bases lay in between. Germline-derived CDR1 and CDR2 are LGHNA and YNFKEQ. CDR3 length: 17 residues. CDR3 bases: TGTGCCAGCAGCCAAGTTCTGGGGGGGGGCCGCACAGATACGCAGTATTTT. Translating gives CASSQVLGGGRTDTQYF.

The chain combines TRBV5-1 with TRBJ1-2, with D unclear. Germline CDR1 SGHRS, CDR2 YFSETQ. The CDR3 is made up of 12 amino acids. Trimming left V 5 bases short and J 4 bases short, with 9 bases between. The CDR3 nucleotides are TGCGCCAGCAGTGAAGACACCTATGGCTACACCTTC. This encodes CASSEDTYGYTF.

The chain recombines TRBV6-6 with TRBJ1-2, with D possibly being TRBD1 (5 bases). V gave up 7 bases and J gave up 1 base, with 19 bases separating them. The length of the CDR3 is 16 residues. Looked up from germline, CDR1 is MNHNY and CDR2 is SVGAGI (reference sequence). The CDR3 here is CASTLDPPDSNYGYTF. DNA of the CDR3: TGTGCCAGCACTTTAGATCCCCCCGACAGTAACTATGGCTACACCTTC.

This chain uses TRBV24-1 with TRBJ2-2, with D perhaps matching TRBD2 (6 bases). The germline CDR1 and CDR2 sequences are KGHDR and SFDVKD. The V end lost 4 bases, the J end lost 7 bases, and 15 bases lay between the germline ends. The CDR3 totals 15 residues. The CDR3 is CATSDQTRISGELFF. CDR3 sequence (DNA): TGTGCCACCAGTGACCAGACTAGGATTAGCGGGGAGCTGTTTTTT.

J is TRBJ1-1 and V is TRBV18; no reliable D call. V gave up 3 bases and J gave up 5 bases, with 13 bases separating them. The CDR3 sequence is 14 residues long. CDR1 is KGHSH, CDR2 LQKENI, per germline. CDR3 in amino acids: CASSPGKTGTEAFF. DNA for the CDR3: TGTGCCAGCTCACCGGGCAAGACGGGGACTGAAGCTTTCTTT.

The chain joins TRBV19 to TRBJ1-5; D possibly corresponds to TRBD1 (5 bases). Between the trimmed V and J ends, which lost 3 bases and 1 base, there was a span of 7 bases. Germline CDR1 is LNHDA and CDR2 is SQIVND (reference sequence). This CDR3 contains 14 residues. The CDR3 is CASSMGLSNQPQHF. CDR3 sequence (DNA): TGTGCCAGTAGTATGGGACTGAGCAATCAGCCCCAGCATTTT.

The rearrangement links TRBV18 to TRBJ1-4; 8 bases fit TRBD1. With 0 bases clipped from V and 12 bases from J, the junction kept 12 bases outside the gene matches. The CDR3 length is 16 residues. CDR1 is KGHSH, CDR2 LQKENI, per germline. The chain's CDR3 is CASSPPTGVNSWELFF. CDR3 sequence (DNA): TGTGCCAGCTCACCACCGACAGGGGTTAATAGTTGGGAACTGTTTTTT.

The chain joins TRBV21-1 to TRBJ2-1; the table's D call TRBD2 went unverified against the DNA. TRBV21-1 has pseudogene status. This CDR3 is 14 amino acids long. This CDR3 is CAWKAGGLYNEQFF. CDR3 DNA sequence: TGTGCCTGGAAAGCGGGGGGACTCTACAATGAGCAGTTCTTC.

V is TRBV18 and J is TRBJ1-5; maybe TRBD1 (5 bases). With 1 base removed from V and 5 bases from J, the gap between germline ends came to 6 bases. The CDR3 has 13 amino acids. Germline CDR1 KGHSH, CDR2 LQKENI. The CDR3 loop is CASSPRRDQPQHF. CDR3 DNA sequence: TGTGCCAGCTCACCACGCAGGGATCAGCCCCAGCATTTT.

The chain employs TRBV5-4 and TRBJ1-2; unclear D gene. The V end was cut by 4 bases, the J end by 7 bases, with 17 bases between. CDR3 length: 14 residues. CDR1 is SGHNT and CDR2 is YYREEE in the germline V gene (reference sequence). CDR3 bases: TGTGCCAGCAGCAGGAGGGAAACCAACCGTGGCTACACCTTC. It specifies CASSRRETNRGYTF.

This clone was detected once. The rearrangement links TRBV2 to TRBJ1-1; the D is unclear. Germline V gives CDR1 SNHLY, CDR2 FYNNEI. V lost 4 bases and J 1 base, leaving 10 bases between the germline ends. The CDR3 sequence is 14 residues long. Here the CDR3 reads CASSVRAGNTEAFF. CDR3 coding DNA: TGTGCCAGCAGTGTTCGGGCGGGGAACACTGAAGCTTTCTTT.

This clone was observed once. The rearrangement links TRBV9 to TRBJ1-1, with TRBD1 matching over 7 bases. Looked up from germline, CDR1 is SGDLS and CDR2 is YYNGEE. V trimming: 4 bases; J trimming: 1 base; junction bases outside the gene matches: 10. The CDR3 has 16 residues. CDR3 in amino acids: CASSPHRGQRNTEAFF. In nucleotides, the CDR3 is TGTGCCAGCAGCCCCCACAGGGGTCAGAGGAACACTGAAGCTTTCTTT. Combining the CDR3 with reference TRBV9 and TRBJ1-1 gives the whole variable domain DSGVTQTPKHLITATGQRVTLRCSPRSGDLSVYWYQQSLDQGLQFLIQYYNGEERAKGNILERFSAQQFPDLHSELNLSSLELGDSALYFCASSPHRGQRNTEAFFGQGTRLTVV.

Only a few counts were recorded for this clone. The chain couples TRBV18 to TRBJ1-6; D is perhaps TRBD1 (6 bases). CDR1 and CDR2 from the germline V gene are KGHSH and LQKENI. The CDR3 covers 14 residues. Trimming cost V 0 bases and J 15 bases, with 15 bases left between them. CDR3 residues: CASSPPGHSMDLHF. The CDR3 DNA is TGTGCCAGCTCACCACCGGGACACAGTATGGACCTCCACTTT.

The chain links TRBV7-8 to TRBJ1-6, with D possibly being TRBD1 (5 bases). Germline CDR1 is SGHVS and CDR2 is FQNEAQ. This CDR3 is 17 amino acids long. Between the trimmed V and J ends, which lost 1 base and 11 bases, there was a span of 21 bases. This chain's CDR3 is CASSLGVVGGRQTPLHF. CDR3 coding DNA: TGTGCCAGCAGCTTAGGGGTCGTCGGGGGACGACAGACACCCCTCCACTTT.

This chain links TRBV6-2 or TRBV6-3 with TRBJ1-5; the D gene is possibly TRBD1 (6 bases). Trimming cost V 6 bases and J 3 bases, with 12 bases left between them. This CDR3 has 14 residues. Germline CDR1 is MNHEY and CDR2 is SVGEGT. The chain's CDR3 is CASSSTGINQPQHF. CDR3 DNA: TGTGCCAGCAGCTCCACAGGGATCAATCAGCCCCAGCATTTT.

This clone was recorded once. The chain combines TRBV9 with TRBJ2-2, with D perhaps matching TRBD2 (6 bases). The germline V gene has CDR1 SGDLS and CDR2 YYNGEE. V lost 3 bases and J lost 0, with 12 bases in between. This CDR3 comprises 16 residues. The CDR3 bases are TGTGCCAGCAGCGAGGTGGGGGGAGCGAACACCGGGGAGCTGTTTTTT. Protein sequence: CASSEVGGANTGELFF.

This rearrangement joins TRBV11-2 to TRBJ2-7; D possibly corresponds to TRBD2 (5 bases). The CDR3 covers 14 residues. The V gene's germline CDR1 is SGHAT and CDR2 FQNNGV. Trimming took 6 bases from V and 0 from J, leaving 12 bases between them. The CDR3 DNA sequence: TGTGCCAGCAGTCCCCAGCGGAGCTCCTACGAGCAGTACTTC. Translation gives CASSPQRSSYEQYF. Supplemented by reference TRBV11-2 and TRBJ2-7, the full variable domain reads EAGVAQSPRYKIIEKRQSVAFWCNPISGHATLYWYQQILGQGPKLLIQFQNNGVVDDSQLPKDRFSAERLKGVDSTLKIQPAKLEDSAVYLCASSPQRSSYEQYFGPGTRLTVT.

J is TRBJ1-2 and V is TRBV28, with 8 bases identical to TRBD1. The ends lost 6 bases at V and 8 bases at J; junction bases unmatched: 14. The CDR3 covers 15 residues. Germline loops: CDR1 MDHEN, CDR2 SYDVKM. CDR3 sequence: CASRLSDRGSRGYTF. As DNA, the CDR3 is TGTGCCAGCAGACTTAGTGACAGGGGTTCGAGAGGCTACACCTTC.